These T cell receptor beta chains were read from a single sample in a study of neurological immune-mediated disorders. MiXCR, run by TCRdb on the 5' RACE reads, gives a single entry per CDR3 protein. Here the sample spans roughly 80,000 distinct CDR3 sequences, 17% being singletons. The sample taken for sequencing was PBMCs. The receptors derive from a middle-aged woman in good health. Both conserved end residues are part of each CDR3. The D gene is left open where the match is weak. Not all rows give a size; the values are once, few, many and, for expanded clones, a class.

cdr3_nt cdr3_aa v_call d_call j_call clone_size
TGCAGTGCACCCGGTGGACTAGCGGAAGAGACCCAGTACTTC CSAPGGLAEETQYF TRBV20-1 TRBD2 TRBJ2-5 many
TGTGCCAGCAGCCAAGTGATGGGCCCCTACGAGCAGTACTTC CASSQVMGPYEQYF TRBV3-1 - TRBJ2-7 -
TGTGCCACCAGCCCAAGGACAGGTTACACAGATACGCAGTATTTT CATSPRTGYTDTQYF TRBV15 TRBD1 TRBJ2-3 many
TGCGCCAGCAGCCCCGGGACAGACGATGAAAAACTGTTTTTT CASSPGTDDEKLFF TRBV5-1 TRBD1 TRBJ1-4 many
TGTGCCACCAGCAGAGAATCGACCGACTACACAGATACGCAGTATTTT CATSRESTDYTDTQYF TRBV15 - TRBJ2-3 many
TGCAGTGCTAGTTGGGGGGGAACAACTCAGCCCCAGCATTTT CSASWGGTTQPQHF TRBV20-1 - TRBJ1-5 many
TGTGCCAGCAGTTACTCTGGCGGGGGTAATGAGCAGTTCTTC CASSYSGGGNEQFF TRBV6-5 TRBD2 TRBJ2-1 -
TGTGCCAGCAGCCCCGGGACAGGGGAATATCAGCCCCAGCATTTT CASSPGTGEYQPQHF TRBV3-1 TRBD1 TRBJ1-5 many
TGCAGTGCTATTAACAGTGATAACTATGGCTACACCTTC CSAINSDNYGYTF TRBV20-1 - TRBJ1-2 many
TGCGCCAGCAGCTTTGAAGGGGTTTCAGATACGCAGTATTTT CASSFEGVSDTQYF TRBV5-1 - TRBJ2-3 many
TGCAGTGCATACACAGATACGCAGTATTTT CSAYTDTQYF TRBV20-1 - TRBJ2-3 few
TGCAGTGCTAGATCTAGCGGGGGGGTCTACAATGAGCAGTTCTTC CSARSSGGVYNEQFF TRBV20-1 TRBD2 TRBJ2-1 many
TGCAGTGCCTGGGCCTCCCCTTATGGCTACACCTTC CSAWASPYGYTF TRBV20-1 - TRBJ1-2 many
TGCAGCGCCGGGAACAGGGGAGAGACCCAGTACTTC CSAGNRGETQYF TRBV29-1 TRBD1 TRBJ2-5 many
TGTGCCAGCAGCTTGGCTGGACAGGGGAGGGACCCGGCCTACGAGCAGTACTTC CASSLAGQGRDPAYEQYF TRBV7-2 TRBD1 TRBJ2-7 -
TGTGCCAACAGTTACGGGAGCAATGAGCAGTTCTTC CANSYGSNEQFF TRBV6-6 - TRBJ2-1 -
TGTGCCAGCCGGGGGAGCGGGGCCCCGGGGGACACAGATACGCAGTATTTT CASRGSGAPGDTDTQYF TRBV6-5 TRBD2 TRBJ2-3 many
TGCGCCAGCAGCCTGACTATCGGACGGGGGGAAGATACGCAGTATTTT CASSLTIGRGEDTQYF TRBV4-1 TRBD2 TRBJ2-3 many
TGTGCCAGCAGCCGTAGCGGGAACTCCTACGAGCAGTACTTC CASSRSGNSYEQYF TRBV14 TRBD2 TRBJ2-7 many
TGCGCCAGCAGCCAAGATATAGGACAGGGGACAGATACGCAGTATTTT CASSQDIGQGTDTQYF TRBV4-3 TRBD1 TRBJ2-3 few
TGTGCCAGCATGTCCCCGGGACGGAGCTATGGCTACACCTTC CASMSPGRSYGYTF TRBV6-2/TRBV6-3 - TRBJ1-2 few
TGTGCCAGCAGCTTCTCCTCCACCCAAGAGACCCAGTACTTC CASSFSSTQETQYF TRBV5-6 - TRBJ2-5 many
TGTGCCAGCAGGGACGGGACTAGCGGGGGGACGGCCGATACGCAGTATTTT CASRDGTSGGTADTQYF TRBV7-3 TRBD2 TRBJ2-3 many
TGCAGTGCTCCTACTGAGGCGGGGGCCAGTAGCTATGGCTACACCTTC CSAPTEAGASSYGYTF TRBV20-1 - TRBJ1-2 many
TGTGCCAGCAGCCCGGGACAGGAGAGAGAGACCCAGTACTTC CASSPGQERETQYF TRBV7-9 TRBD1 TRBJ2-5 many
TGCGCCAGCAACCCAAGGGGACCGCTGAACACTGAAGCTTTCTTT CASNPRGPLNTEAFF TRBV5-1 - TRBJ1-1 many
TGTGCCAGCAGTAGGGTCACCGGGGAGCTGTTTTTT CASSRVTGELFF TRBV6-6 - TRBJ2-2 -
TGTGCCAGCAGTCCGGGGGGGACGGGAGGTCAGCCCCAGCATTTT CASSPGGTGGQPQHF TRBV12-3/TRBV12-4 - TRBJ1-5 many
TGTGCCAGCCTCACGGGAGGGGACGAAGCTTTCTTT CASLTGGDEAFF TRBV6-2/TRBV6-3 - TRBJ1-1 few
TGTGCCAGCAGCCGCCAGGGACAGGGTCCCTACGAGCAGTACTTC CASSRQGQGPYEQYF TRBV12-3/TRBV12-4 TRBD1 TRBJ2-7 many
TGTGCCAGCCATAGCGGGAGTAGCTACAATGAGCAGTTCTTC CASHSGSSYNEQFF TRBV7-3 TRBD2 TRBJ2-1 -
TGTGCCAGCAGTTCATTAGCGGGGGGTTTAGATACGCAGTATTTT CASSSLAGGLDTQYF TRBV28 TRBD2 TRBJ2-3 many
TGTGCCAGCAGTTTATATCTAGCAGGGCAAGAGACCCAGTACTTC CASSLYLAGQETQYF TRBV12-3/TRBV12-4 - TRBJ2-5 few